This entry lists 4 T cell receptor beta chains sequenced from one sample in a study of OX40 agonist ivuxolimab in advanced cancers. Method: immunoSEQ multiplex PCR; TCRdb's copy keeps in-frame clones and lacks some. The table shows around 59,000 clones, with 86% occurring only once. The sequencing used CD4+ or CD8+ T cells sorted from blood, collected in a trial of the OX40 agonist ivuxolimab. These receptors were collected from an adult with an advanced solid tumor such as melanoma, head and neck, liver or kidney cancer.

The V gene is TRBV10-3, the J gene TRBJ2-1, with 7 nucleotides matching TRBD1. In germline, CDR1 is ENHRY, CDR2 SYGVKD. The CDR3 is made up of 16 amino acids. Losses at the gene ends were 6 bases for V and 8 bases for J; bases not matched to a gene: 16. DNA for the CDR3: TGTGCCATCAGGAGACAGGGACGGTCACAGGCCGATGAGCAGTTCTTC. Its translation: CAIRRQGRSQADEQFF.

The chain couples TRBV4-2 to TRBJ2-7; D gene ambiguous. From germline, CDR1 is LGHNA and CDR2 YNFKEQ. Deletions cut 2 bases from V and 4 bases from J, with 12 bases between. The CDR3 contains 14 residues. The CDR3 DNA sequence: TGTGCCAGCAGCCAACCGGAGTTAGTGTACGAGCAGTACTTC. Protein: CASSQPELVYEQYF.

The gene calls are TRBV5-5 and TRBJ1-2; D unclear. V lost 1 base and J 1 base, leaving 8 bases between the germline ends. The CDR3 length is 14 residues. From germline, CDR1 is SGHKS and CDR2 YYEKEE (reference sequence). The CDR3 sequence: CASSLPQVNYGYTF. The CDR3 region has the DNA TGTGCCAGCAGCTTGCCCCAGGTTAACTATGGCTACACCTTC.

This clone was counted once. This chain links TRBV5-5 with TRBJ2-7; 9 bases match TRBD2. Germline CDR1 SGHKS, CDR2 YYEKEE (reference sequence). V lost 4 bases, J lost 7 bases, and 15 bases stayed unmatched. The length of the CDR3 is 16 residues. The CDR3 spells CASSLSSGMTNWEQYF. In nucleotides, the CDR3 is TGTGCCAGCAGCCTATCTAGCGGGATGACTAATTGGGAGCAGTACTTC. Supplemented by reference TRBV5-5 and TRBJ2-7, the full variable domain reads DAGVTQSPTHLIKTRGQQVTLRCSPISGHKSVSWYQQVLGQGPQFIFQYYEKEERGRGNFPDRFSARQFPNYSSELNVNALLLGDSALYLCASSLSSGMTNWEQYFGPGTRLTVT.